The following is a T cell receptor beta chain sequence with its context. Its specificity is not known. The data were produced by immunoSEQ multiplex PCR, yet TCRdb's version contains in-frame clones alone and is incomplete. The sample has fewer than 35,000 clones; approximately 90% are singletons. This sample stems from a study of T cell responses to AZD1222 COVID-19 vaccine. Findings and limits, study-wide: No repertoire was sampled before or during the peak T cell response, only after it. Donors skewed white British and female; clonal diversity was possibly underestimated.

In germline, CDR1 is LNHNV, CDR2 YYDKDF (reference sequence). This CDR3 is built from 13 residues. With 6 bases removed from V and 1 base from J, the gap between germline ends came to 9 bases. This sequence joins TRBV15 and TRBJ1-1; D gene uncertain. This sample comprised peripheral blood, obtained on day 0 of AZD1222 vaccination. This sequence originates from an adult in good health. This CDR3 is CATRMSQNTEAFF. CDR3 bases: TGTGCCACCAGGATGAGCCAGAACACTGAAGCTTTCTTT.